The rows below give T cell receptor beta chains drawn from one sample of a study of CD8 T cells in Susac syndrome. TCRdb reanalysed the immunoSEQ multiplex PCR reads using MiXCR and keeps one entry per CDR3 protein. The sample shows 120,000 or so distinct CDR3 sequences, nearly 95% of them seen only once. Sequenced material: CD4+ T cells from PBMCs. These receptors all stem from a human donor in good health. Each CDR3 is given with its conserved first and last residue.

v_gene: TRBV28
CDR3aa: CASSPRGTLTYEQYF

v_gene: TRBV2
CDR3aa: CATRHYANTGELFF

v_gene: TRBV2
CDR3aa: CASRQETQYF

v_gene: TRBV30
CDR3aa: CAWSGQESTGGLFF

v_gene: TRBV12-3/TRBV12-4
CDR3aa: CASLGGRVGQPQHF

v_gene: TRBV2
CDR3aa: CASREDRDGYTF

v_gene: TRBV3-1
CDR3aa: CASSQWREASDTQYF

v_gene: TRBV29-1
CDR3aa: CSASGIYEQYF

v_gene: TRBV24-1
CDR3aa: CATSEGGFNEQFF

v_gene: TRBV12-3/TRBV12-4
CDR3aa: CASSGAGARPGELFF

v_gene: TRBV3-1
CDR3aa: CASSPSGGGGGSNEQFF

v_gene: TRBV10-3
CDR3aa: CAISEPRSGLGTGELFF

v_gene: TRBV14
CDR3aa: CASSQDSGSSYEQYF

v_gene: TRBV4-1
CDR3aa: CASSLISGMYSGANVLTF

v_gene: TRBV28
CDR3aa: CASSLLAGSYEQYF

v_gene: TRBV29-1
CDR3aa: CSVDLTGSYGYTF